The 7 T cell receptor beta chains reported below all come from one sample, sequenced in a study of T-cell reconstitution after alpha-beta-depleted transplantation in children. During its preparation, the TCRbeta library received unique molecular identifiers. TCRdb reanalysed the PCR reads using MiXCR and keeps one entry per CDR3 protein. Found here are a few hundred thousand distinct CDR3 sequences, 10% of them singletons; the top ten hold around 2.5%. The sample in question was PBMCs from the stem cell graft donor, obtained from the stem cell graft. Receptors were obtained from a human donor who donated a stem cell graft to a child with acute lymphoblastic leukemia.

This clonotype was seen at least ten times. The CDR3 DNA reads TGTGCCAGCAGCTTAGGGACAGGGGGCAGTGAAAAACTGTTTTTT. Translated, it gives CASSLGTGGSEKLFF. The rearrangement links TRBV7-9 to TRBJ1-4; 11 nucleotides agree with TRBD1. With 1 base clipped from V and 7 bases from J, the junction kept 2 bases outside the gene matches. The CDR3 consists of 15 residues. CDR1 is SEHNR and CDR2 is FQNEAQ in the germline V gene (reference sequence).

This clonotype was seen repeatedly, ten times or more. The gene calls are TRBV6-1 and TRBJ1-1; 7 positions agree with TRBD1. V trimming: 5 bases; J trimming: 1 base; junction bases outside the gene matches: 7. This CDR3 contains 15 residues. Germline V lookup: CDR1 MNHNS, CDR2 SASEGT. The DNA of the CDR3 is TGTGCCAGCAGTACCCTACAGGGGTGGAACACTGAAGCTTTCTTT. Protein: CASSTLQGWNTEAFF.

This clonotype was found many times. V is TRBV5-1 and J is TRBJ2-3, with 15 bases aligning to TRBD2. The trim removed 5 bases at V and 6 bases at J, leaving 7 bases unmatched. CDR3 length: 16 residues. From germline, CDR1 is SGHRS and CDR2 YFSETQ. The CDR3, as DNA: TGCGCCAGCAGTCTTGGGACTAGCGGGAGGTCCGATACGCAGTATTTT. This sequence encodes CASSLGTSGRSDTQYF.

This clonotype appeared a few times. Germline is not matched at one junction end, which may reflect a read error. The V and J genes are TRBV29-1 and TRBJ1-1; D is perhaps TRBD1 (5 bases). This CDR3 is built from 13 residues. The germline V gene has CDR1 SQVTM and CDR2 ANQGSEA. This chain's CDR3 is CSVEKAGWDRSLF. The DNA of the CDR3 is TGCAGCGTTGAGAAGGCTGGTTGGGACCGCAGCCTGTTT.

This clonotype was seen a few times. The chain combines TRBV12-3 or TRBV12-4 with TRBJ1-6; 8 bases agree with TRBD1. The trim removed 3 bases at V and 7 bases at J, leaving 5 bases unmatched. The CDR3 totals 15 residues. CDR3 DNA: TGTGCCAGCAGTTTCTCCCCAGGGGGCAATTCACCCCTCCACTTT. Translated, it gives CASSFSPGGNSPLHF.

This clonotype appeared many times. CDR3 in amino acids: CASSGIEETQYF. The CDR3 region has the DNA TGTGCCAGCAGCGGGATCGAGGAGACCCAGTACTTC. The chain links TRBV12-3 or TRBV12-4 to TRBJ2-5; maybe TRBD2 (5 bases). Trimming took 6 bases from V and 5 from J, leaving 10 bases between them. The CDR3 covers 12 residues.

This clonotype was picked up many times. The V and J genes are TRBV7-6 and TRBJ2-1; D not resolved. This CDR3 contains 14 residues. CDR1 and CDR2 from the germline V gene are SGHVS and FNYEAQ. V was shortened by 5 bases and J by 4 bases, with 12 bases between the two germline ends. Here the CDR3 reads CASSTLALYNEQFF. The DNA of the CDR3 is TGTGCCAGCAGCACCTTGGCTTTATACAATGAGCAGTTCTTC.